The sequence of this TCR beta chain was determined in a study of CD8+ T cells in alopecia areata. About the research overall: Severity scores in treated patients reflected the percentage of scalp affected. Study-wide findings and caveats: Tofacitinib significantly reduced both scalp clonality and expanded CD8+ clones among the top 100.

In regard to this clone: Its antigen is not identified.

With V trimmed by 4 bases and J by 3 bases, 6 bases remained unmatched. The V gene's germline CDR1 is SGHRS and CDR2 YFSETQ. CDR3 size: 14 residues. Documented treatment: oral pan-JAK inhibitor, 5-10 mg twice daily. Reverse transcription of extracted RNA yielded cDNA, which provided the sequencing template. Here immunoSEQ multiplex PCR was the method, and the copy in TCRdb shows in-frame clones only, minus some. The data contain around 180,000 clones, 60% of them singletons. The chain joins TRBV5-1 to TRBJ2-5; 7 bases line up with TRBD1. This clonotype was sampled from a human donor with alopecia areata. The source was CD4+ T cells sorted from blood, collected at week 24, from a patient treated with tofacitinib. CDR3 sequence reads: CASSIQGTEETQYF. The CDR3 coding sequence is TGCGCCAGCAGCATACAAGGGACAGAAGAGACCCAGTACTTC.